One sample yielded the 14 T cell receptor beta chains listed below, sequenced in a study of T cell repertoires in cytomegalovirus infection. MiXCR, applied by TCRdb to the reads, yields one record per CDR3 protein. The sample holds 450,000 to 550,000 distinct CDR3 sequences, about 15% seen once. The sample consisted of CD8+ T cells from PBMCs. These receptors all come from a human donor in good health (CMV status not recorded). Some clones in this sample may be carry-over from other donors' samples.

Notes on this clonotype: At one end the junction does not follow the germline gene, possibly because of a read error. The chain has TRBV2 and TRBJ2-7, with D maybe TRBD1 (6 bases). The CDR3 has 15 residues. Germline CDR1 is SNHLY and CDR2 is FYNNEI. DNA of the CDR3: TGTGCCAGCAGTGAACGTGGGGGCCCCTCCCACGAGCAGTACTTC. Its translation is CASSERGGPSHEQYF.

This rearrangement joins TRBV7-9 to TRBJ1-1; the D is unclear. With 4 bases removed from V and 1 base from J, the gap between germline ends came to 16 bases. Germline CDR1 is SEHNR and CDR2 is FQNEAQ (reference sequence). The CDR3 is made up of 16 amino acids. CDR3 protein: CASSSDEDVSNTEAFF. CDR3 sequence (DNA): TGTGCCAGCAGCTCGGACGAGGATGTATCGAACACTGAAGCTTTCTTT.

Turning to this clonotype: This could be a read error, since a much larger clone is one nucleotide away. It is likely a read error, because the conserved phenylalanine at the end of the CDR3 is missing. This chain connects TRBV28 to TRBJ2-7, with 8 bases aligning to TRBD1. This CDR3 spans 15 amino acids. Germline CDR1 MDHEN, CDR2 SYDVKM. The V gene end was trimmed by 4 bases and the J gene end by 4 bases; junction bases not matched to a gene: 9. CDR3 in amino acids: CASSSGQGREYEQYL. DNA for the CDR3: TGTGCCAGCAGTTCCGGACAGGGCCGGGAGTACGAGCAGTACTTA.

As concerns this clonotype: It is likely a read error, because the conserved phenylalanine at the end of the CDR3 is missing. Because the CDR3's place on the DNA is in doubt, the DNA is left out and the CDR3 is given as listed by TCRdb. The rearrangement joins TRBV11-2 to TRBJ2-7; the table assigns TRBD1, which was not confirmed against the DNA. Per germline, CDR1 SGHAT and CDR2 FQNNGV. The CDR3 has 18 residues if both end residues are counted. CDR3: CASSSEEGRGFSSYEPYL.

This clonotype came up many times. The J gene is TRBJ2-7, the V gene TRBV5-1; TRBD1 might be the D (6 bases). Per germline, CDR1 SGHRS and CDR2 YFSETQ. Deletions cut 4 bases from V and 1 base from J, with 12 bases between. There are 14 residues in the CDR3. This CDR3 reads CASSQETGSYEQYF. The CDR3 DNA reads TGCGCCAGCAGCCAAGAAACAGGGTCCTACGAGCAGTACTTC. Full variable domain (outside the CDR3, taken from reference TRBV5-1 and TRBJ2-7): KAGVTQTPRYLIKTRGQQVTLSCSPISGHRSVSWYQQTPGQGLQFLFEYFSETQRNKGNFPGRFSGRQFSNSRSEMNVSTLELGDSALYLCASSQETGSYEQYFGPGTRLTVT.

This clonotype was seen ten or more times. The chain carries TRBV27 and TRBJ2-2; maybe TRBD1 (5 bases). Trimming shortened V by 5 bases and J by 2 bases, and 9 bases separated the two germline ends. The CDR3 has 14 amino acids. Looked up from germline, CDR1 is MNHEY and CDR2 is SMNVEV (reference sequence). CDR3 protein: CASSRQGNTGELFF. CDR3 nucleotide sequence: TGTGCCAGCAGTCGTCAGGGAAACACCGGGGAGCTGTTTTTT.

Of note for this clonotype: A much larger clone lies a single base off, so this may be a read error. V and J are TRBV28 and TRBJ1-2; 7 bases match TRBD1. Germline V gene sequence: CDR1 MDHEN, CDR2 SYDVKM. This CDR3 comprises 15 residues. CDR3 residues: CTSSLGQASGDGYTF. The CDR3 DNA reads TGTACCAGCAGTTTAGGACAGGCTTCGGGTGATGGCTACACCTTC.

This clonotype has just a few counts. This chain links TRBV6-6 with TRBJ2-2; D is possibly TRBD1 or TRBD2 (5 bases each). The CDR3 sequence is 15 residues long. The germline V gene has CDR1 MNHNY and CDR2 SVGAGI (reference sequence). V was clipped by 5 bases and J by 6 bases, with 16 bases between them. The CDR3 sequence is CASSGPGPGAGELFF. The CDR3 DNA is TGTGCCAGCAGTGGCCCGGGACCGGGCGCCGGGGAGCTGTTTTTT.

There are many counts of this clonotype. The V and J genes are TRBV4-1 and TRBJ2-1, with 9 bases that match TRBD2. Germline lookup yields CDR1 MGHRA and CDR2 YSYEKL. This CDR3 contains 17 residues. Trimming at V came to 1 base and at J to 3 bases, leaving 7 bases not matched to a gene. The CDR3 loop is CASSQVLVAGDYNEQFF. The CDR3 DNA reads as TGCGCCAGCAGCCAAGTCCTAGTAGCGGGAGACTACAATGAGCAGTTCTTC.

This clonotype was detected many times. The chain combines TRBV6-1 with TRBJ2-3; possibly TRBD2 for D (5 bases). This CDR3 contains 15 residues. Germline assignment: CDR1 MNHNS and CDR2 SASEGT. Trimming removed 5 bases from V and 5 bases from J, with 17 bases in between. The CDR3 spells CASSRDPLGEDTQYF. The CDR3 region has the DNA TGTGCCAGCAGTCGCGACCCCCTCGGGGAAGATACGCAGTATTTT.

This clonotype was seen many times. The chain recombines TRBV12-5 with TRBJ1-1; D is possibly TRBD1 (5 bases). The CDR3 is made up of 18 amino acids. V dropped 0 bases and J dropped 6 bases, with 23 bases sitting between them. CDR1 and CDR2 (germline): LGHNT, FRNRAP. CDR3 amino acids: CASGLVIVLDTKRPEAFF. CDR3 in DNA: TGTGCTAGTGGTTTGGTAATTGTCTTGGACACCAAGCGGCCTGAAGCTTTCTTT.

The CDR3 spells CASSLPQGSEQYF. The CDR3 region has the DNA TGTGCCAGCAGCTTGCCACAGGGGAGTGAGCAGTACTTC. This chain links TRBV5-6 with TRBJ2-7; 7 bases line up with TRBD1. Germline V gene lookup returns CDR1 SGHDT and CDR2 YYEEEE. The CDR3 length is 13 residues. With V trimmed by 1 base and J by 7 bases, 5 bases remained unmatched.

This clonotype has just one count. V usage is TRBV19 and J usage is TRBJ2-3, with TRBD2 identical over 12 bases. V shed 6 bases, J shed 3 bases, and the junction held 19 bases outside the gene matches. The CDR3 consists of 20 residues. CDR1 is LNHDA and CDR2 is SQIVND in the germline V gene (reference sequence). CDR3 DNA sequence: TGTGCCAGTAGGTCTCGGACTAGCGGGGAACCCATTTACCTGACAGATACGCAGTATTTT. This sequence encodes CASRSRTSGEPIYLTDTQYF.

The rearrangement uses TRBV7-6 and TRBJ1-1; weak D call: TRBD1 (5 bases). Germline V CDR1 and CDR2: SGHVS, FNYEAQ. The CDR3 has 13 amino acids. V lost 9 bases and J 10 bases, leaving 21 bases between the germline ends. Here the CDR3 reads CASSGTPEGRAFF. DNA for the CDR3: TGTGCCAGTAGCGGGACCCCGGAAGGTCGAGCTTTCTTT.